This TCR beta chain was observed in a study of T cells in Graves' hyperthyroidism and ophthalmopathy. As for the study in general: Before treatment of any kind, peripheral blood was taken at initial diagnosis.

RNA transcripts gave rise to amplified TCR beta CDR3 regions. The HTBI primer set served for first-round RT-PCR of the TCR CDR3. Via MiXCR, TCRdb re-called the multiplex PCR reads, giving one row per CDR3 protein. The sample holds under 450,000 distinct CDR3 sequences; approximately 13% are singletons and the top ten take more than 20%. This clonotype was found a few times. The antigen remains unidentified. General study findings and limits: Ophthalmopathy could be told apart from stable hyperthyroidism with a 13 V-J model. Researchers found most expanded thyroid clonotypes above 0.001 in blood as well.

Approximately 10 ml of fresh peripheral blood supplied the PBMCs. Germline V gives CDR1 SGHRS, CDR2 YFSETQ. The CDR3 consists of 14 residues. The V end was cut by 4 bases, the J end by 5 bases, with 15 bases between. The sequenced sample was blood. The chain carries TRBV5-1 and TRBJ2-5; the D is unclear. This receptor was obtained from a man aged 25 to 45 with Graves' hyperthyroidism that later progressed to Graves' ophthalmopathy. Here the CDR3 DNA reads TGCGCCAGCAGCCTTACGGGTCCTGGGGAGACCCAGTACTTC. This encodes CASSLTGPGETQYF.